Each of the 10 T cell receptor beta chains below was sequenced from the same sample in a study of Graves' ophthalmopathy and Graves' hyperthyroidism. RNA transcripts yielded amplified TCR beta CDR3 regions. A first-round RT-PCR used HTBI primers, followed by a second-round multiplex PCR. One entry per CDR3 protein, called by TCRdb with MiXCR from the multiplex PCR reads. The sample carries 200,000 to 300,000 distinct CDR3 sequences, around 42% recorded once. The source material was peripheral blood. These receptors all stem from an adult man with Graves' ophthalmopathy.

The chain uses TRBV18 and TRBJ2-7; D assignment may be TRBD1 or TRBD2 (6 bases each). The length of the CDR3 is 16 residues. Germline V lookup: CDR1 KGHSH, CDR2 LQKENI. Trimming cost V 4 bases and J 4 bases, with 20 bases left between them. CDR3 sequence: CASSHVPGTGAYEQYF. The CDR3 coding sequence is TGTGCCAGCTCACACGTCCCCGGAACGGGGGCGTACGAGCAGTACTTC.

The genes are TRBV19 and TRBJ1-2, with D uncertain. The V gene's germline CDR1 is LNHDA and CDR2 SQIVND (reference sequence). V was trimmed by 9 bases and J by 4 bases, leaving 12 bases between them. This CDR3 has 12 amino acids. This CDR3 is CASLTTGYGYTF. The DNA for the CDR3 is TGTGCCAGCCTGACAACTGGCTATGGCTACACCTTC.

The J gene is TRBJ1-3, the V gene TRBV13; D is possibly TRBD1 (5 bases). The V gene lost 5 bases and the J gene lost 0 bases, with 14 bases spanning the gap. The CDR3 sequence is 16 residues long. Germline V gene sequence: CDR1 PRHDT, CDR2 FYEKMQ (reference sequence). The CDR3 nucleotides read TGTGCCAGCAGCGCGTCCCCAGGGATCTCTGGAAACACCATATATTTT. This sequence encodes CASSASPGISGNTIYF.

The chain is built from TRBV6-5 and TRBJ2-7, with TRBD1 identical over 10 bases. CDR1 MNHEY and CDR2 SVGAGI come from the germline V gene. The CDR3 has 12 amino acids. V gave up 2 bases and J gave up 12 bases; unmatched junction bases: 4. The CDR3 reads CASSYVTGGAYF. The CDR3 DNA reads as TGTGCCAGCAGTTACGTGACAGGGGGCGCGTACTTC.

This clonotype was seen a few times. The chain carries TRBV7-2 and TRBJ2-5; a possible D gene is TRBD1 (6 bases). This CDR3 region has 15 residues. The V end was cut by 5 bases, the J end by 4 bases, with 17 bases between. Germline V gene sequence: CDR1 SGHTA, CDR2 FQGNSA. CDR3 in amino acids: CASSTPQGLVETQYF. The CDR3 bases are TGTGCCAGCAGCACCCCACAGGGATTGGTAGAGACCCAGTACTTC.

Only a few counts were recorded for this clonotype. The chain employs TRBV2 and TRBJ1-2, with D tentatively TRBD1 (6 bases). The length of the CDR3 is 14 residues. Trimming pared 7 bases from V and 2 bases from J, leaving 14 bases between. The germline V gene encodes CDR1 SNHLY and CDR2 FYNNEI. The CDR3 here is CASITGRINYGYTF. The CDR3 DNA reads TGTGCCAGCATTACAGGGCGTATAAACTATGGCTACACCTTC.

As for this clonotype: Sequence at one end of the junction differs from germline and may be a read error. The rearrangement uses TRBV10-3 and TRBJ1-5; a possible D gene is TRBD1 (5 bases). The CDR3 loop spans 15 amino acids. Germline lookup yields CDR1 ENHRY and CDR2 SYGVKD. The CDR3 nucleotides read TGTGCCAGCAGTCCCAAGAGGGGCGGAGGTCAGCCCCAGCATTTT. Translation: CASSPKRGGGQPQHF.

The chain carries TRBV5-4 and TRBJ2-7; perhaps TRBD2 as D (6 bases). The CDR3 has 14 residues. CDR1 and CDR2 from the germline V gene are SGHNT and YYREEE (reference sequence). V lost 3 bases to trimming and J lost 4 bases, with 14 bases between them. CDR3 amino acids: CASSSAGTYYEQYF. DNA for the CDR3: TGTGCCAGCAGCTCCGCCGGGACTTATTACGAGCAGTACTTC.

This chain joins TRBV5-4 and TRBJ2-5; D might be TRBD1 or TRBD2, each matching 5 bases. The CDR3 length is 10 residues. The V gene's germline CDR1 is SGHNT and CDR2 YYREEE (reference sequence). Here the CDR3 DNA reads TGTGCTACGGGGCGTGAGACCCAGTACTTC. Translation: CATGRETQYF.

The rearrangement joins TRBV20-1 to TRBJ2-1, with D tentatively TRBD2 (7 bases). V shed 3 bases and J shed 7 bases, with 13 bases lying between them. CDR1 and CDR2 from the germline V gene are DFQATT and SNEGSKA (reference sequence). The CDR3 runs 13 residues. The CDR3 region is CSARGGLMNEQFF. The CDR3 DNA follows: TGCAGTGCTAGGGGGGGGCTAATGAATGAGCAGTTCTTC.